Reported below is one T cell receptor (beta chain). Its antigen is still unknown. Arm-PCR of CDR3 regions and iRepertoire HTBI primers were the basis on which TCR beta libraries were built. TCRdb fed the multiplex PCR reads into MiXCR, producing one record per CDR3 protein. Among more than 350,000 distinct CDR3 sequences listed, about 15% were seen once. CDR3 length: 17 amino acids. The V gene end was trimmed by 6 bases and the J gene end by 3 bases; junction bases not matched to a gene: 14. The germline gives CDR1 DFQATT, CDR2 SNEGSKA (reference sequence). This specimen comes from a study of regulatory T cells in long-lasting Graves disease. Background on the study: Graves' patients diagnosed newly had used antithyroid drugs under 3 months.

Sample time point: newly diagnosed GD, antithyroid drugs for less than 3 months. PBMCs provided the RNA from which the TCR library was made. Notes on the study in general: Persistent Graves' patients possessed reduced TCR diversity relative to recently diagnosed ones. Whereas new patients shared some 970 public clonotypes, persistent patients shared more, at some 2,700.

Another study also made use of these data, one on T cells in Graves' hyperthyroidism and ophthalmopathy. From that paper: From stable hyperthyroidism, ophthalmopathy was separated by a 13 V-J model.

V and J are TRBV20-1 and TRBJ2-2; 9 nucleotides align to TRBD1. The sequencing here drew on peripheral blood mononuclear cells (PBMCs), taken at new diagnosis, from a patient treated with antithyroid drugs. The TCR sequence derives from a woman in her thirties with Graves disease. The chain's CDR3 is CSATGTGSRKDTGELFF. The CDR3 DNA is TGCAGTGCCACCGGGACAGGGAGTCGAAAAGACACCGGGGAGCTGTTTTTT.